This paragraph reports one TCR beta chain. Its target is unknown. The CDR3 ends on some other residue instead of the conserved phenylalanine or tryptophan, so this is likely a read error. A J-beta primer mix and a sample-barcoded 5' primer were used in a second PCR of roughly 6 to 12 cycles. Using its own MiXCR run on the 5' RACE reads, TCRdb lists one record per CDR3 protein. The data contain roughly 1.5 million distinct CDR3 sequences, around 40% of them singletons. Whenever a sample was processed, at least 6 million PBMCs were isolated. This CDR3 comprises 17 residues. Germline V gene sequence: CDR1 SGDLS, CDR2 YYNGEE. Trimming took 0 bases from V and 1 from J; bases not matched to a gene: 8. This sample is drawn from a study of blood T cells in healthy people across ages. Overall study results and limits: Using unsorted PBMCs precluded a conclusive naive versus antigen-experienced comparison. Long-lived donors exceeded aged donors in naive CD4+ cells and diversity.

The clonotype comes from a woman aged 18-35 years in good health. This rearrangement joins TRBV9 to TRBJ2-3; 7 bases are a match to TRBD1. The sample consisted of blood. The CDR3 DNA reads TGTGCCAGCAGCGTAGACCCAGGGGGTTGGGGCACAGATACGCAGTATTCT. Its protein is CASSVDPGGWGTDTQYS.